Below are 2 T cell receptor beta chains sequenced from a single sample in a study of blood T cell repertoires in COVID-19 (dated by TCRdb to 2018 to 2020). The library was generated by the immunoSEQ multiplex PCR assay. Drawn from immuneACCESS, this table holds only the in-frame rearrangements with V and J called that TCRdb kept. Clones are partly lost; checked studies trace under half to an unresolved V gene and leave the rest unexplained. Here the sample has about 160,000 clones; over 70% occur a single time. Roughly 6% of the sample belongs to the ten largest clones. The sample taken for sequencing was PBMCs or T cells enriched from blood (not recorded which). Receptor source: a woman aged 40 to 55 with acute COVID-19.

This clone has only a few counts. The chain links TRBV5-1 to TRBJ1-1, with D maybe TRBD1 (5 bases). Deletions cut 1 base from V and 3 bases from J, with 10 bases between. The CDR3 is made up of 14 amino acids. CDR1 and CDR2 from the germline V gene are SGHRS and YFSETQ. This CDR3 reads CASSLLRGDTEAFF. CDR3 nucleotide sequence: TGCGCCAGCAGCTTGCTACGGGGGGACACTGAAGCTTTCTTT.

The chain uses TRBV19 and TRBJ1-5, with D maybe TRBD1 (5 bases). Per the germline V gene, CDR1 is LNHDA and CDR2 is SQIVND (reference sequence). The V end lost 5 bases, the J end lost 0 bases, and 14 bases lay between the germline ends. The CDR3 consists of 16 residues. CDR3 nucleotide sequence: TGTGCCAGTAGTGGCACCCGGGGGGTTAGCAATCAGCCCCAGCATTTT. This translates into CASSGTRGVSNQPQHF.